This passage covers 13 T cell receptor beta chains from one sample sequenced in a study of TIL therapy for anti-PD-1-resistant metastatic lung cancer. The immunoSEQ assay was v3. The protocol was immunoSEQ multiplex PCR, while the TCRdb copy is restricted to in-frame clones and leaves out a portion. The repertoire holds around 45,000 clones, 65% to 80% seen once, with 5.6% in the top ten. Time point specified: pre-treatment sample, taken before nivolumab and TIL therapy. Most excised metastases sampled were pleural nodules or supraclavicular lymph nodes. Sample: tumor tissue, taken at baseline. The receptors come from a person between 25 and 79 years old with non-small cell lung cancer.

The J gene is TRBJ2-1, the V gene TRBV10-1; D is unclear. Germline V gene data show CDR1 as WNHNN and CDR2 as SYGVQD (reference sequence). This CDR3 has 14 amino acids. V gave up 2 bases and J gave up 0 bases, with 5 bases separating them. This chain's CDR3 is CASSERSSYNEQFF. CDR3 coding DNA: TGCGCCAGCAGTGAGAGGAGCTCCTACAATGAGCAGTTCTTC.

The CDR3 protein is CASSVGDPGTDTQYF. DNA for the CDR3: TGTGCCAGCAGCGTTGGAGATCCGGGCACAGATACGCAGTATTTT. This rearrangement joins TRBV9 to TRBJ2-3; the D is unclear. Trimming shortened V by 2 bases and J by 1 base, and 11 bases separated the two germline ends. The CDR3 contains 15 residues. CDR1 is SGDLS, CDR2 YYNGEE, per germline.

The chain is built from TRBV30 and TRBJ1-4; 7 positions match TRBD1. The germline V gene has CDR1 GTSNPN and CDR2 SVGIG (reference sequence). The CDR3 runs to 13 residues. V lost 4 bases to trimming and J lost 8 bases; unmatched junction nucleotides: 7. CDR3 protein: CAWKSRGEEKLFF. CDR3 nucleotides: TGTGCCTGGAAATCCAGGGGGGAAGAAAAACTGTTTTTT.

V gene TRBV19 combines with J gene TRBJ1-6; D might be TRBD1 (6 bases). Trimming shortened V by 6 bases and J by 6 bases, and 9 bases separated the two germline ends. The length of the CDR3 is 13 residues. The germline CDR1 and CDR2 sequences are LNHDA and SQIVND (reference sequence). DNA for the CDR3: TGTGCCAGTAGCTCGACAGGTAATTCACCCCTCCACTTT. This gives the protein CASSSTGNSPLHF.

The chain has TRBV12-5 and TRBJ1-2; 9 bases match TRBD1. CDR1 and CDR2 from the germline V gene are LGHNT and FRNRAP. Trimming took 1 base from V and 7 from J; bases not matched to a gene: 7. The CDR3 has 15 amino acids. CDR3 DNA sequence: TGTGCTAGTGGTTTGGGGGGGGACAGGGCGCTTGGCTACACCTTC. It yields the protein CASGLGGDRALGYTF.

The V gene is TRBV16, the J gene TRBJ1-1; TRBD1 matches 8 bases. Germline V gives CDR1 KGHSY, CDR2 FQNENV. The CDR3 loop spans 14 amino acids. Trimming took 4 bases from V and 5 from J; bases not matched to a gene: 6. CDR3: CASSPQGARTEAFF. As DNA, the CDR3 is TGTGCCAGCAGCCCCCAGGGGGCGCGTACTGAAGCTTTCTTT.

CDR3 bases: TGTGCCAGCAGTGAAGGTCGCAGGGGAAGCAATCAGCCCCAGCATTTT. The encoded protein is CASSEGRRGSNQPQHF. The chain joins TRBV25-1 to TRBJ1-5, with D possibly matching TRBD1 (6 bases). The CDR3 covers 16 residues. Trimming cost V 2 bases and J 1 base, with 12 bases left between them. Germline values: CDR1 MGHDK, CDR2 SYGVNS.

The V and J genes are TRBV27 and TRBJ2-1; 11 bases fit TRBD2. V was clipped by 7 bases and J by 10 bases; unmatched bases: 12. The length of the CDR3 is 15 residues. Germline CDR1 is MNHEY and CDR2 is SMNVEV (reference sequence). As DNA, the CDR3 is TGTGCCAGCATTCCCCCTAGCGGGGGGTTGGGGGAGCAGTTCTTC. Encoded protein: CASIPPSGGLGEQFF.

The chain carries TRBV7-3 and TRBJ2-3, with TRBD1 as a possible D gene (7 bases). Germline loops: CDR1 SGHTA, CDR2 FQGTGA. This CDR3 comprises 13 residues. Trimming left V 5 bases short and J 6 bases short, with 12 bases between. Here the CDR3 reads CASSPRGADTQYF. CDR3 nucleotides: TGTGCCAGCAGCCCCAGGGGGGCGGATACGCAGTATTTT.

The V gene is TRBV6-5, the J gene TRBJ2-7; 7 bases agree with TRBD2. This CDR3 is 14 amino acids long. With 6 bases clipped from V and 2 bases from J, the junction kept 7 bases outside the gene matches. Germline V CDR1 and CDR2: MNHEY, SVGAGI. This chain's CDR3 is CASSPGLGTYEQYF. The DNA of the CDR3 is TGTGCCAGCAGCCCCGGACTAGGAACCTACGAGCAGTACTTC.

The rearrangement joins TRBV5-1 to TRBJ1-1; the D is unclear. Trimming cost V 0 bases and J 7 bases, with 10 bases left between them. The CDR3 is 13 amino acids. The germline V gene encodes CDR1 SGHRS and CDR2 YFSETQ. The CDR3 DNA follows: TGCGCCAGCAGCTTGGTGCGGCAAAATGAAGCTTTCTTT. Amino acids: CASSLVRQNEAFF.

The rearrangement uses TRBV7-2 and TRBJ1-2; 7 positions agree with TRBD1. The CDR3 runs to 15 residues. The germline V gene has CDR1 SGHTA and CDR2 FQGNSA. Unmatched junction bases numbered 9, after V lost 4 bases and J lost 4 bases. CDR3 nucleotide sequence: TGTGCCAGCAGCTCCCCGACAGGGCGGGGCTATGGCTACACCTTC. Translation gives CASSSPTGRGYGYTF.

The chain carries TRBV5-1 and TRBJ1-5; tentatively, D is TRBD1 (5 bases). V gave up 0 bases and J gave up 3 bases, with 10 bases separating them. Germline V gene sequence: CDR1 SGHRS, CDR2 YFSETQ. The length of the CDR3 is 15 residues. CDR3 loop: CASSLGWDANQPQHF. The CDR3 DNA reads TGCGCCAGCAGCTTGGGTTGGGACGCCAATCAGCCCCAGCATTTT. The full variable domain, in which reference TRBV5-1 and TRBJ1-5 provide the parts outside the CDR3, is KAGVTQTPRYLIKTRGQQVTLSCSPISGHRSVSWYQQTPGQGLQFLFEYFSETQRNKGNFPGRFSGRQFSNSRSEMNVSTLELGDSALYLCASSLGWDANQPQHFGDGTRLSIL.